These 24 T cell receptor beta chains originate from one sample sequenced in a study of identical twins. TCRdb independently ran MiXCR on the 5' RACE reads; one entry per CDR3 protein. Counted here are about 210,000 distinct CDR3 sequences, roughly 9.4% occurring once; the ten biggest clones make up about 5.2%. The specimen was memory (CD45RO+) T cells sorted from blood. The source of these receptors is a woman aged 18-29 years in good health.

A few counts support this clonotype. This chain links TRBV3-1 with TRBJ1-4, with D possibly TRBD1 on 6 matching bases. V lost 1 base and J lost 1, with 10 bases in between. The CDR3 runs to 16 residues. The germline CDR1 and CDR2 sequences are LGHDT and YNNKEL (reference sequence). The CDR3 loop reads CASSQAGAQTNEKLFF. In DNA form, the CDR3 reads TGTGCCAGCAGCCAAGCGGGGGCGCAAACTAATGAAAAACTGTTTTTT.

CDR3 sequence: CASSHGMAYGYTF. In DNA, the CDR3 is TGTGCCAGCAGCCACGGAATGGCCTATGGCTACACCTTC. The chain employs TRBV7-2 and TRBJ1-2; D unclear. V dropped 5 bases and J dropped 4 bases, with 11 bases sitting between them. The CDR3 covers 13 residues. Germline values: CDR1 SGHTA, CDR2 FQGNSA.

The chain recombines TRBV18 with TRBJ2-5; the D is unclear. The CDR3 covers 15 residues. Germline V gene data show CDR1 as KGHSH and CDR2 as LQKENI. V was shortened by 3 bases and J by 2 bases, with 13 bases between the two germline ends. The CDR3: CASSPFSPPQETQYF. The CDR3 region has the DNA TGTGCCAGCTCACCTTTCAGTCCGCCACAAGAGACCCAGTACTTC.

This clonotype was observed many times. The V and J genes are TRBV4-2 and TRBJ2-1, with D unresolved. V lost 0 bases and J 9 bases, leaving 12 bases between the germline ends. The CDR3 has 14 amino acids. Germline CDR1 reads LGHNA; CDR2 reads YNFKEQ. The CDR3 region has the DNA TGTGCCAGCAGCCAAGAAGAGTGGAGAAGTGAGCAGTTCTTC. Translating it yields CASSQEEWRSEQFF.

The CDR3 nucleotides are TGTGCCAGCAGGCCAAGAGATACCTCTGGAAACACCATATATTTT. Amino acid sequence: CASRPRDTSGNTIYF. The chain uses TRBV6-1 and TRBJ1-3, with D unresolved. V was clipped by 6 bases and J by 0 bases, with 12 bases between them. CDR3 length equals 15 residues. In germline, CDR1 is MNHNS, CDR2 SASEGT.

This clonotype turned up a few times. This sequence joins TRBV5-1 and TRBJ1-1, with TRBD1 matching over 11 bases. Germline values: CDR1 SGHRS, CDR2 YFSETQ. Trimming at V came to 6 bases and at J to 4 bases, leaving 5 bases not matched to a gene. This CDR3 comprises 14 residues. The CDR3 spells CASTGQGARTEAFF. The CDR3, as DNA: TGCGCCAGCACCGGACAGGGGGCGCGCACTGAAGCTTTCTTT.

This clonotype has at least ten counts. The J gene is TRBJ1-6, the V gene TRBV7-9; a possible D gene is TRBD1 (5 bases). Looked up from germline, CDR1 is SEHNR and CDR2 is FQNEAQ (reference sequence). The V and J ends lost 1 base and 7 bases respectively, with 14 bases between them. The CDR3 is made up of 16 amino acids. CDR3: CASSLVPRDGNSPLHF. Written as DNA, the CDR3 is TGTGCCAGCAGCTTAGTTCCCCGGGACGGCAATTCACCCCTCCACTTT.

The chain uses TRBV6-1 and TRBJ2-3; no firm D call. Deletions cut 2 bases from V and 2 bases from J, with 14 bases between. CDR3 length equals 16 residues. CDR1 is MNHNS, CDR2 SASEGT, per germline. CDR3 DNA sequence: TGTGCCAGCAGTGAATCTATAAACCCGAACACAGATACGCAGTATTTT. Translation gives CASSESINPNTDTQYF.

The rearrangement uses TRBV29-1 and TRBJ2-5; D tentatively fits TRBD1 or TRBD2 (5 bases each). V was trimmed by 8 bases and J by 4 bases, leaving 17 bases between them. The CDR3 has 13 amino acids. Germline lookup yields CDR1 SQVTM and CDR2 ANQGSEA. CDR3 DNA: TGCAGCTGGTTCGGGGCTTCGACAGAGACCCAGTACTTC. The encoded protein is CSWFGASTETQYF.

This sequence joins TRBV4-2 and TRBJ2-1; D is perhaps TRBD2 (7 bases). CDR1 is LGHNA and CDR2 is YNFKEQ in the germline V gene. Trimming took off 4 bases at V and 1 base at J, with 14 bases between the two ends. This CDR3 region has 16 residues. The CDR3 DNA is TGTGCCAGCAGCCCTCAAGGGGGGGCATCCTACAATGAGCAGTTCTTC. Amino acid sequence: CASSPQGGASYNEQFF.

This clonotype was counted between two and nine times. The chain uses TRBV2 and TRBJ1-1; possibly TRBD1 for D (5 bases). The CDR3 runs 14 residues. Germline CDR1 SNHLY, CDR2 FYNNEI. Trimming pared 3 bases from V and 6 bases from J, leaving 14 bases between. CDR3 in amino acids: CASSEGVWQAEAFF. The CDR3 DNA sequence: TGTGCCAGCAGTGAGGGGGTTTGGCAGGCTGAAGCTTTCTTT.

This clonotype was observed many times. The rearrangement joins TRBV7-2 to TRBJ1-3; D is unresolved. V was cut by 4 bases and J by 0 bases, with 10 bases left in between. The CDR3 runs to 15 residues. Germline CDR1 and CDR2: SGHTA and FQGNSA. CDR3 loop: CASSSPTISGNTIYF. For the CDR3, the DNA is TGTGCCAGCAGCTCCCCGACTATCTCTGGAAACACCATATATTTT.

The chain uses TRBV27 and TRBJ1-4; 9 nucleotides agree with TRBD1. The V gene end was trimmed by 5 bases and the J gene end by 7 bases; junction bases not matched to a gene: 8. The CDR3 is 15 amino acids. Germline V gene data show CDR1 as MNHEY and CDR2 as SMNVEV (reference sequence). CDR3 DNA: TGTGCCAGCAGTCCCCACAGGGGGCAGGGTGAAAAACTGTTTTTT. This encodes CASSPHRGQGEKLFF.

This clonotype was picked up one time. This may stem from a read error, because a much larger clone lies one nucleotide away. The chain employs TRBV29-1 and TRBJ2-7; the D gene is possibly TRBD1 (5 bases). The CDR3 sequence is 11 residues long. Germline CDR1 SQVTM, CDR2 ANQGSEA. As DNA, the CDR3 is TGCAGCGTTGATGGGGCCGGAGAGCGGTACTTC. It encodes CSVDGAGERYF.

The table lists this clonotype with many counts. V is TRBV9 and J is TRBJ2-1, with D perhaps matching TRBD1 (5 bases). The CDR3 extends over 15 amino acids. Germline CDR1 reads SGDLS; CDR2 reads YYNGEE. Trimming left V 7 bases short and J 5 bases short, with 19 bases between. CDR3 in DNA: TGTGCCAGCGGTAAAGGGGTGACTCTAGACAATGAGCAGTTCTTC. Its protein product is CASGKGVTLDNEQFF.

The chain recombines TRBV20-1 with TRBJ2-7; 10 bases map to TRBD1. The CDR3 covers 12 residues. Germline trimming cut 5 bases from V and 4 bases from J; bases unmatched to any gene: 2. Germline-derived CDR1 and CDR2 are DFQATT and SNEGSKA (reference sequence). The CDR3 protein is CSAGGQGYEQYF. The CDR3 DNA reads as TGCAGTGCTGGGGGACAGGGGTACGAGCAGTACTTC.

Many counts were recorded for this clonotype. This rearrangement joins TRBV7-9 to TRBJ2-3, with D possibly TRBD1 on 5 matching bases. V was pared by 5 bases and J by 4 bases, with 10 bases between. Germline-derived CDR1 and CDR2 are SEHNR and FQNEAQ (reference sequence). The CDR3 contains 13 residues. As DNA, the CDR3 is TGTGCCAGCAGCCCTACAGGAGCAGATACGCAGTATTTT. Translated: CASSPTGADTQYF.

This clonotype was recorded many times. In nucleotides, the CDR3 is TGTGCCATCAGTCCAGAAGGTGCGATCTATGGCTACACCTTC. Encoded protein: CAISPEGAIYGYTF. The V gene is TRBV10-3, the J gene TRBJ1-2, with D hard to call. Germline assignment: CDR1 ENHRY and CDR2 SYGVKD. The CDR3 contains 14 residues. Trimming took 5 bases from V and 4 from J, leaving 14 bases between them.

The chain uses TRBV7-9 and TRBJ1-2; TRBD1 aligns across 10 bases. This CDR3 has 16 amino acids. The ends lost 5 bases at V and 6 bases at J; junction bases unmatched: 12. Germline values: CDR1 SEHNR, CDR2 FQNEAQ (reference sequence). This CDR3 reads CASSPWDRGVRNGYTF. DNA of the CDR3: TGTGCCAGCAGCCCTTGGGACAGGGGAGTGAGGAATGGCTACACCTTC. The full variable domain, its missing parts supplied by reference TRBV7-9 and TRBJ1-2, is DTGVSQNPRHKITKRGQNVTFRCDPISEHNRLYWYRQTLGQGPEFLTYFQNEAQLEKSRLLSDRFSAERPKGSFSTLEIQRTEQGDSAMYLCASSPWDRGVRNGYTFGSGTRLTVV.

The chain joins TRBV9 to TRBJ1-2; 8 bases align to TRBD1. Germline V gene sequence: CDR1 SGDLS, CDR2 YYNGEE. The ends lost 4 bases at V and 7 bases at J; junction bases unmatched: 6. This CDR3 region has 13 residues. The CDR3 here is CASSSGQGVGYTF. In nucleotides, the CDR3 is TGTGCCAGCAGCTCCGGACAGGGAGTTGGCTACACCTTC.

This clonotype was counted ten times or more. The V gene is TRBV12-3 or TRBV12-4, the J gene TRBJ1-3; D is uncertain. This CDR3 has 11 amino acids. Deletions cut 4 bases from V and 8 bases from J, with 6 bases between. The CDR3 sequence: CASSSGYTIYF. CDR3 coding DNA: TGTGCCAGCAGTTCAGGATACACCATATATTTT.

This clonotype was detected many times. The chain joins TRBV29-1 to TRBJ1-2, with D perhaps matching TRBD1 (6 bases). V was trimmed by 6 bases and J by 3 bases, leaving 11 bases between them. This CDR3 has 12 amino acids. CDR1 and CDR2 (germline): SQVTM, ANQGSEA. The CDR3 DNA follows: TGCAGCGTACTGGACAGAGACTATGGCTACACCTTC. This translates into CSVLDRDYGYTF.

This chain's CDR3 is CASSPRTSWPAEQYF. The CDR3 DNA is TGTGCCAGCAGCCCGAGGACTAGCTGGCCCGCCGAGCAGTACTTC. The genes are TRBV9 and TRBJ2-7, with TRBD2 identical over 8 bases. Germline V CDR1 and CDR2: SGDLS, YYNGEE. This CDR3 comprises 15 residues. J lost 6 bases, V lost 4 bases, and 12 bases had no gene match.

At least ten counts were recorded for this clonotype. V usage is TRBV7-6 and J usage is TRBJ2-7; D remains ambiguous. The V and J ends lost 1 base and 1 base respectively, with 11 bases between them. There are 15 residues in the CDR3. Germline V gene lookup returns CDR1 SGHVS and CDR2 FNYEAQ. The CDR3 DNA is TGTGCCAGCAGCTTAGGAGTGGACGGGTCCTACGAGCAGTACTTC. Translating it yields CASSLGVDGSYEQYF.